The sequence of this T cell receptor (beta chain) was determined in a study of T cell responses to AZD1222 COVID-19 vaccine. Whether given at about 4 or about 12 weeks, second doses were pooled. Sequencing used immunoSEQ multiplex PCR; TCRdb keeps in-frame clones, though not all of them. This table has roughly 110,000 clones, about 93% appearing once. Findings and caveats of the study: A reported finding is that nearly half of spike-specific TCRs target unmutated variant regions. Most donors were white British, females outnumbered males, and clonal diversity was possibly underestimated. Recipients of two AZD1222 doses showed rising Spike-specific TCR breadth and depth.

As regards this clone: As yet, its antigen is unknown.

CDR3 length equals 15 residues. Trimming took 1 base from V and 7 from J; bases not matched to a gene: 4. Germline V gene lookup returns CDR1 SGHNT and CDR2 YYREEE (reference sequence). The V gene is TRBV5-4, the J gene TRBJ1-4, with 10 bases identical to TRBD1. This clonotype was obtained from an adult who received the AZD1222 COVID-19 vaccine. The input for sequencing was peripheral blood, taken 28 days after the second AZD1222 dose. The CDR3 sequence is CASSLRTGGGEKLFF. The CDR3, as DNA: TGTGCCAGCAGCTTGAGGACAGGGGGGGGTGAAAAACTGTTTTTT.